This T cell receptor (beta chain) came from a study of T cell changes during pregnancy in multiple sclerosis (dated 2019 in TCRdb). Regarding the study in general: Changes in the T cell repertoire over the course of pregnancy were examined in this study in women with multiple sclerosis.

Library construction relied on the immunoSEQ multiplex PCR assay. Imported from immuneACCESS, the table was reduced by TCRdb to in-frame sequences with V and J called. These copies leave out some clones; in studies compared against another copy, an unresolved V gene accounts for under half, and the cause of the remainder is not known. The table for this sample lists 55,000 to 85,000 clones; around 92% of them were counted only once. Approximately 1.5% of the sample is taken by the ten largest. The CDR1 and CDR2 encoded by the germline V gene (reference sequence) are GTSNPN and SVGIG. V has 5 bases trimmed and J has 6 bases trimmed; junction bases matching no gene number 9. Reading from cysteine to phenylalanine, the CDR3 counts 13 amino acids. Of all the DNA, just the CDR3 is kept, 39 bases in frame from base 1. As for this clone: No antigen is known for it. Base qualities are missing; no much larger clone stands one base away.

The chain joins TRBV30 to TRBJ1-1, with 7 central nucleotides matching TRBD1. The receptor was derived from a female donor with multiple sclerosis, enrolled in a pregnancy study. The source material was peripheral blood, sampled after pregnancy. The nucleotide sequence is given as TGTGCCTGGGAACAGGGGTCGGGGTCTGAAGCTTTCTTT. Its product reads: CAWEQGSGSEAFF.